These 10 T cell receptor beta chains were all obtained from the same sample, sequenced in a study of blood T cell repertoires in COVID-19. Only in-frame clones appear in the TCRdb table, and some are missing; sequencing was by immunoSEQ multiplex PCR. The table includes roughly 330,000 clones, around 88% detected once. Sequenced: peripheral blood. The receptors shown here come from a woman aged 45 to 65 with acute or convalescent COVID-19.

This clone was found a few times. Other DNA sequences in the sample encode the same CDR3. The CDR3 bases are TGTGCCAGCAGCTCCCAGGGGCAAGGGAACACTGAAGCTTTCTTT. Translating gives CASSSQGQGNTEAFF. The chain is built from TRBV11-3 and TRBJ1-1, with a possible D match to TRBD1 (6 bases). The germline V and J ends were trimmed by 4 bases and 1 base, with 13 bases remaining between them. The CDR3 runs 15 residues. CDR1 SGHNT and CDR2 YENEEA come from the germline V gene.

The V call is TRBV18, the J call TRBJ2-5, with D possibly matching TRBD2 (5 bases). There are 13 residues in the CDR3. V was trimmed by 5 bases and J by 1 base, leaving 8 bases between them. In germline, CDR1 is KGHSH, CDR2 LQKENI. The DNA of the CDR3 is TGTGCCAGCTCAATAGGGAGCCAAGAGACCCAGTACTTC. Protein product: CASSIGSQETQYF.

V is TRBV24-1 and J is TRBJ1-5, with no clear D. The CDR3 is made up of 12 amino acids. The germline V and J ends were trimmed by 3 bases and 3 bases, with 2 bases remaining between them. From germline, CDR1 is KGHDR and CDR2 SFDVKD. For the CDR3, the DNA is TGTGCCACCAGTGATCACAATCAGCCCCAGCATTTT. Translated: CATSDHNQPQHF.

Here the CDR3 reads CASSILAGRGEAFF. DNA of the CDR3: TGTGCCAGTAGTATTTTGGCGGGACGGGGGGAAGCTTTCTTT. The chain uses TRBV19 and TRBJ1-1, with D possibly TRBD1 on 5 matching bases. Between the trimmed V and J ends, which lost 3 bases and 8 bases, there was a span of 16 bases. Germline V lookup: CDR1 LNHDA, CDR2 SQIVND (reference sequence). The CDR3 is made up of 14 amino acids.

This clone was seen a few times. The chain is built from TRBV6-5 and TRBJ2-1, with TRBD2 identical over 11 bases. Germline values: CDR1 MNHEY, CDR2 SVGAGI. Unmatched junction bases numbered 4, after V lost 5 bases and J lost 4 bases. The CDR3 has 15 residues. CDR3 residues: CASSPGLAEYNEQFF. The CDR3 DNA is TGTGCCAGCAGTCCGGGACTAGCGGAGTACAATGAGCAGTTCTTC.

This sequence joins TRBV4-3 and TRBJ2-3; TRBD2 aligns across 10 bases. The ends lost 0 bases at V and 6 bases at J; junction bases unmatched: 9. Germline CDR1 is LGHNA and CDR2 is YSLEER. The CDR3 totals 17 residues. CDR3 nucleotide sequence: TGCGCCAGCAGCCAAGATCGAGCGGGAGGGCAACAGGATACGCAGTATTTT. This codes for CASSQDRAGGQQDTQYF.

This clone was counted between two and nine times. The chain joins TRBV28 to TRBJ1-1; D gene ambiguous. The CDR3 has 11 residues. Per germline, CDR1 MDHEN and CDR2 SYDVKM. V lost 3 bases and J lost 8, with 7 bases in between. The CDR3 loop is CASSFSREAFF. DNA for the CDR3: TGTGCCAGCAGTTTCAGCAGGGAAGCTTTCTTT.

CDR3 residues: CGLSGGPYEQYF. The CDR3 coding sequence is TGTGGACTGTCTGGAGGGCCCTACGAGCAGTACTTC. The V gene is TRBV30, the J gene TRBJ2-7, with a tentative D call TRBD2 (6 bases). From germline, CDR1 is GTSNPN and CDR2 SVGIG (reference sequence). CDR3 length: 12 amino acids. Full variable domain (missing parts from reference TRBV30 and TRBJ2-7): SQTIHQWPATLVQPVGSPLSLECTVEGTSNPNLYWYRQAAGRGLQLLFYSVGIGQISSEVPQNLSASRPQDRQFILSSKKLLLSDSGFYLCGLSGGPYEQYFGPGTRLTVT.

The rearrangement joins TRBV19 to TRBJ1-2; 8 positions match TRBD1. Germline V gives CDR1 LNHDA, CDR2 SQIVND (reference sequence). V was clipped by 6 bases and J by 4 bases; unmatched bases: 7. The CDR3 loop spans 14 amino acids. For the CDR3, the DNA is TGTGCCAGTAGCCCGGACAGGGAGGGCTATGGCTACACCTTC. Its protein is CASSPDREGYGYTF.

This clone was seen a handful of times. The CDR3: CASSPSIPGNQPQHF. CDR3 nucleotide sequence: TGTGCCAGCAGTCCCAGTATTCCTGGCAATCAGCCCCAGCATTTT. The rearrangement joins TRBV6-6 to TRBJ1-5; D remains unclear. The CDR3 contains 15 residues. From germline, CDR1 is MNHNY and CDR2 SVGAGI (reference sequence). V dropped 5 bases and J dropped 2 bases, with 13 bases sitting between them.